Below are 5 T cell receptor beta chains sequenced from a single sample in a study of blood T cell repertoires in COVID-19. Sequencing used immunoSEQ multiplex PCR; TCRdb keeps in-frame clones, though not all of them. The sample includes roughly 80,000 clones, 60% to 80% of them seen just once. The sequenced sample was peripheral blood. These receptors originate from a human donor in a cohort sampled during active COVID-19.

The CDR3 is CASSLPGTGGRNEQFF. CDR3 in DNA: TGCGCCAGCAGCTTGCCGGGGACAGGGGGACGCAATGAGCAGTTCTTC. The chain uses TRBV5-1 and TRBJ2-1, with 11 bases lining up with TRBD1. After removal of 1 base from V and 6 bases from J, the junction contained 6 bases not matched to a gene. From germline, CDR1 is SGHRS and CDR2 YFSETQ. The length of the CDR3 is 16 residues. The full variable domain, with the rest looked up from reference TRBV5-1 and TRBJ2-1, is KAGVTQTPRYLIKTRGQQVTLSCSPISGHRSVSWYQQTPGQGLQFLFEYFSETQRNKGNFPGRFSGRQFSNSRSEMNVSTLELGDSALYLCASSLPGTGGRNEQFFGPGTRLTVL.

The CDR3 here is CASSSSVGGGYEQYF. In nucleotides, the CDR3 is TGTGCCAGCTCGTCCTCGGTGGGGGGGGGCTACGAGCAGTACTTC. This chain uses TRBV18 with TRBJ2-7, with TRBD2 matching 7 bases. The ends lost 6 bases at V and 3 bases at J; junction bases unmatched: 11. The CDR3 runs 15 residues. Germline CDR1 KGHSH, CDR2 LQKENI.

This clone was recorded a few times. The V call is TRBV18, the J call TRBJ1-4, with 7 bases identical to TRBD1. J gave up 11 bases and V 6 bases, and 15 bases lay outside the gene matches. This CDR3 contains 15 residues. CDR1 is KGHSH, CDR2 LQKENI, per germline. CDR3 loop: CASSSGQTNMGKLFF. The CDR3 DNA sequence: TGTGCCAGCTCGTCGGGACAGACGAACATGGGGAAACTGTTTTTT. The variable domain in full, with the rest retrieved from reference TRBV18 and TRBJ1-4, is NAGVMQNPRHLVRRRGQEARLRCSPMKGHSHVYWYRQLPEEGLKFMVYLQKENIIDESGMPKERFSAEFPKEGPSILRIQQVVRGDSAAYFCASSSGQTNMGKLFFGSGTQLSVL.

This chain uses TRBV29-1 with TRBJ2-7; tentatively, D is TRBD1 (6 bases). Germline values: CDR1 SQVTM, CDR2 ANQGSEA. The CDR3 has 13 residues. The V gene lost 7 bases and the J gene lost 0 bases, with 13 bases spanning the gap. Here the CDR3 reads CSGLQGNSYEQYF. The DNA for the CDR3 is TGCAGCGGACTCCAGGGGAACTCCTACGAGCAGTACTTC.

The genes are TRBV19 and TRBJ2-7; TRBD1 matches 8 bases. Germline CDR1 and CDR2: LNHDA and SQIVND (reference sequence). Trimming took 3 bases from V and 5 from J; bases not matched to a gene: 9. The CDR3 is 15 residues long. The CDR3 is CASSMGQVASHEQYF. CDR3 sequence (DNA): TGTGCCAGTAGTATGGGACAGGTGGCTTCCCACGAGCAGTACTTC.